The clone carrying this T cell receptor beta chain has ten or more counts. The antigen is unknown. The germline gene is not matched at one end of the junction; a read error may be the cause. Ophthalmopathy not arising within 18 months of follow-up defined hyperthyroidism as stable. Aged 18 to 65, hyperthyroidism patients had been newly diagnosed, with under 2 months' duration. It was from about 10 ml of fresh peripheral blood that the PBMCs came. The CDR3 loop spans 14 amino acids. These data come from a study of Graves' ophthalmopathy and Graves' hyperthyroidism. General observations from the study: Blood shared most expanded thyroid clonotypes above 0.001 frequency.

Using RNA transcripts, the TCR beta CDR3 regions were amplified. Second-round multiplex PCR came after a first-round RT-PCR that employed HTBI primers. MiXCR, applied by TCRdb to the multiplex PCR reads, yields one record per CDR3 protein. The sample includes 300,000 to 450,000 distinct CDR3 sequences, roughly a sixth of them seen just once. This TCR came from an adult woman with stable Graves' hyperthyroidism. Sample: peripheral blood. The V and J genes are TRBV12-3 or TRBV12-4 and TRBJ1-5; a possible D gene is TRBD1 (6 bases). The DNA for the CDR3 is TGTGCCAGCAGGAGTGGACAGACTAATCAGGCCCAGCATTTT. Translating it yields CASRSGQTNQAQHF.